This TCR beta chain was recovered during a study of cytomegalovirus exposure and HLA in healthy donors. Use of 60 Vbeta and 13 Jbeta primers characterized the PCR. Method: immunoSEQ multiplex PCR; TCRdb's copy keeps in-frame clones and lacks some. The table shows roughly 110,000 clones, with around 73% occurring only once. Trimming took 1 base from V and 2 from J, leaving 11 bases between them. CDR1 and CDR2 (germline): MGHDK, SYGVNS. The CDR3 is 15 amino acids. Healthy people donating bone marrow made up the donors. Sequenced sample: PBMCs. The rearrangement uses TRBV25-1 and TRBJ1-2, with a tentative D call TRBD1 (6 bases). The receptor's source is a woman in her twenties or thirties in good health and CMV-seropositive. The CDR3 DNA reads TGTGCCAGCAGTGAATCGGACAGTTTCAACTATGGCTACACCTTC. This gives the protein CASSESDSFNYGYTF.